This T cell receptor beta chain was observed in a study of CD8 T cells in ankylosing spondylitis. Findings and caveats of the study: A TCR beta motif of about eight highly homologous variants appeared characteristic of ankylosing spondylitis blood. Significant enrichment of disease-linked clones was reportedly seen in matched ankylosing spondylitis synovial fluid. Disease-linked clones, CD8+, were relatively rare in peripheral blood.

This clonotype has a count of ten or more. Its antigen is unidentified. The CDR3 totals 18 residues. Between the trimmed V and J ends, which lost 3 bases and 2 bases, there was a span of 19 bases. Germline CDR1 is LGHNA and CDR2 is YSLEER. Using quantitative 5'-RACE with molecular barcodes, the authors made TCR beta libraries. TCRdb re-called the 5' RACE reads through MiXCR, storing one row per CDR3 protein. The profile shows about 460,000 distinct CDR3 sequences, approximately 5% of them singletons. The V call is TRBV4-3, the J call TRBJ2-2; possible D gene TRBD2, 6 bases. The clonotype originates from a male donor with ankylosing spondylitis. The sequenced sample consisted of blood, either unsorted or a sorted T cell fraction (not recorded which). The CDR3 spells CASSQDRGGAPNTGELFF. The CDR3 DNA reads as TGCGCCAGCAGCCAGGACCGGGGCGGGGCCCCTAACACCGGGGAGCTGTTTTTT.